Here is one T cell receptor beta chain with its context. Authors' data handling: For nucleated cells, counts were estimated from reference gene primer amplification. Measured with immunoSEQ multiplex PCR; TCRdb has only the in-frame clones, and not every one. The V and J calls and clone size come from that table; D and trimming were worked out from the DNA. The sample carries around 200,000 clones, about 82% recorded once. This study enrolled people aged roughly 18 to 90 from approximately 24 US geographic areas. This sample is part of a study of blood T cell repertoires in COVID-19. Study-wide background: Spain, Italy and the United States supplied samples that represented acute and convalescent COVID-19. Nucleic acid was either cDNA or gDNA, and it came from T cells, B-cell-depleted T cells, or PBMCs.

With 0 bases removed from V and 6 bases from J, the gap between germline ends came to 11 bases. This CDR3 is built from 14 residues. Germline loops: CDR1 ENHRY, CDR2 SYGVKD. The chain uses TRBV10-3 and TRBJ2-5; D possibly corresponds to TRBD2 (5 bases). The TCR originated in a man aged 40-55 years with acute COVID-19. Sequenced input: PBMCs or T cells enriched from blood (not recorded which). DNA of the CDR3: TGTGCCATCAGTGAGTCAGGGAGCAAGCAGACCCAGTACTTC. Its protein is CAISESGSKQTQYF.